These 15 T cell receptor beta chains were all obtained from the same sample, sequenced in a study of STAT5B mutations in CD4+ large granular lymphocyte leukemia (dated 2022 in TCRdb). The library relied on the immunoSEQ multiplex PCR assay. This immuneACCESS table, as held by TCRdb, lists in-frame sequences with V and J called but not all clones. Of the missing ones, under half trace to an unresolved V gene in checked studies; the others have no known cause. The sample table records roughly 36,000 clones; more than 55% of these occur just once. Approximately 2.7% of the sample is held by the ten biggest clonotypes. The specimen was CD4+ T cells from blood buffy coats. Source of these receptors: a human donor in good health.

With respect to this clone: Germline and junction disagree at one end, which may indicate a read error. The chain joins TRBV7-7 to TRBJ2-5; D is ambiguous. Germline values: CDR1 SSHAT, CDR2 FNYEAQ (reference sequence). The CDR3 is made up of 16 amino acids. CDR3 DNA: TGTGCTAGCAGCCCAGGCCGTTTAATCACCGCTGGGACCCAGTACTTC. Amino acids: CASSPGRLITAGTQYF.

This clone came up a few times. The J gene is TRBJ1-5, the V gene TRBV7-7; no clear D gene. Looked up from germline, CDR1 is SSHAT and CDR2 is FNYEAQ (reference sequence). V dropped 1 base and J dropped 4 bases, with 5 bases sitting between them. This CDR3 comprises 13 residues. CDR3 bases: TGTGCCAGCAGCTTAGGGTTGAATCAGCCCCAGCATTTT. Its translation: CASSLGLNQPQHF.

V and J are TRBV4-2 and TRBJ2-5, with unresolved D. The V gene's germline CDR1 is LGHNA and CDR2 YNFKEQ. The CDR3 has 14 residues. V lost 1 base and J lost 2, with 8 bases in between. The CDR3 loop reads CASSQGQRQETQYF. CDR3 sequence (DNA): TGTGCCAGCAGCCAAGGTCAGAGACAAGAGACCCAGTACTTC.

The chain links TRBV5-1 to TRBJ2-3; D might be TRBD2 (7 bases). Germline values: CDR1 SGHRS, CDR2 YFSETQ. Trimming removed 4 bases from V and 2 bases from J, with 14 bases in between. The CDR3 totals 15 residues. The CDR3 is CASSLRGAITDTQYF. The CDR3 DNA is TGCGCCAGCAGCCTACGGGGGGCCATCACAGATACGCAGTATTTT.

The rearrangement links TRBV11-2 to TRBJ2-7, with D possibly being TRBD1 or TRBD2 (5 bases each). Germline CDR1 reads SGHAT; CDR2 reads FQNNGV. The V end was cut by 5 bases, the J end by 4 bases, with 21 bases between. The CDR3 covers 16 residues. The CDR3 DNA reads TGTGCCAGCAGCCCAGGACGTGTCTGGGACCTTTACGAGCAGTACTTC. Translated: CASSPGRVWDLYEQYF.

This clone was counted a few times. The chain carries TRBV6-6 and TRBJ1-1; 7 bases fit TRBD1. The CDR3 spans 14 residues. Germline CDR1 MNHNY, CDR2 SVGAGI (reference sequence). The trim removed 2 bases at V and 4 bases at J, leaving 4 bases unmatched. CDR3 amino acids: CASSYLRGGTEAFF. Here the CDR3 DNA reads TGTGCCAGCAGTTACCTCAGGGGGGGCACTGAAGCTTTCTTT.

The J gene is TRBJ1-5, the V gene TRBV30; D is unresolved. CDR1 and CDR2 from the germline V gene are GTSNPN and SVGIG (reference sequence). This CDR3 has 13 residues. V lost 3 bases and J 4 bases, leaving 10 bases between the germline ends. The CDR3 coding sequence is TGTGCCTGGAGATCTGGGGAGAATCAGCCCCAGCATTTT. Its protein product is CAWRSGENQPQHF.

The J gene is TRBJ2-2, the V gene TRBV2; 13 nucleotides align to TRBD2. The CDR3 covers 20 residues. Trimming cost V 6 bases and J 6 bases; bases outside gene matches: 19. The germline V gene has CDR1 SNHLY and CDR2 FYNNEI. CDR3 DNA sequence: TGTGCCAGCAGCCTCAACCGCGGAACTAGCGGGGGGGGTCGGGCCGGGGAGCTGTTTTTT. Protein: CASSLNRGTSGGGRAGELFF. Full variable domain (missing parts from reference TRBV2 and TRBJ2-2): EPEVTQTPSHQVTQMGQEVILRCVPISNHLYFYWYRQILGQKVEFLVSFYNNEISEKSEIFDDQFSVERPDGSNFTLKIRSTKLEDSAMYFCASSLNRGTSGGGRAGELFFGEGSRLTVL.

CDR3 sequence (DNA): TGTGCCAGCAGTTTCCGGGGCAAAACCATATATTTT. It encodes CASSFRGKTIYF. The chain joins TRBV28 to TRBJ1-3; D possibly corresponds to TRBD1 (5 bases). Trimming took off 3 bases at V and 10 bases at J, with 10 bases between the two ends. The CDR3 has 12 residues. CDR1 MDHEN and CDR2 SYDVKM come from the germline V gene.

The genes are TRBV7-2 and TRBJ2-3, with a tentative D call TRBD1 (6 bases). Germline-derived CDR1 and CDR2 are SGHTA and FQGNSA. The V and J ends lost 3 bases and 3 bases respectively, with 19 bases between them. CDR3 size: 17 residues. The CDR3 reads CASSFKGAGERTDTQYF. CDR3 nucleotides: TGTGCCAGCAGCTTTAAAGGTGCAGGGGAAAGAACAGATACGCAGTATTTT.

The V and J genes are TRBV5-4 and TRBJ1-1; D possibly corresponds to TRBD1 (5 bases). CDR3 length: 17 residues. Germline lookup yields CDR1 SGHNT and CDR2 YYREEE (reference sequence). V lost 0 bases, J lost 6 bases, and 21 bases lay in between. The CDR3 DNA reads TGTGCCAGCAGCTTGGGGGCAGGGAGGATCGACCGGGCTGAAGCTTTCTTT. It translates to CASSLGAGRIDRAEAFF.

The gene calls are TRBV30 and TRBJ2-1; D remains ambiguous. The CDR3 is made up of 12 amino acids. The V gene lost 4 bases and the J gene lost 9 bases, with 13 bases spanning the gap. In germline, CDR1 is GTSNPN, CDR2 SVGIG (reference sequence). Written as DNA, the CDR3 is TGTGCCTGGATATCCAGGCCTGGTGAGCAGTTCTTC. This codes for CAWISRPGEQFF.

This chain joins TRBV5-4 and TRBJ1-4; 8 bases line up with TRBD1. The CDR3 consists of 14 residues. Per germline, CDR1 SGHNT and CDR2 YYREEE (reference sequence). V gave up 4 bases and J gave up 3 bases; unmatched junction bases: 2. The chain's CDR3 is CASSIQGANEKLFF. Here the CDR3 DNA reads TGTGCCAGCAGCATACAGGGGGCTAATGAAAAACTGTTTTTT.

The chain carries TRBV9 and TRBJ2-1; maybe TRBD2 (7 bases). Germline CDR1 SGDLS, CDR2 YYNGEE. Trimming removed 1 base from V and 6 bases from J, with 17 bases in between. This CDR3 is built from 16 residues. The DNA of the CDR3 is TGTGCCAGCAGCGTAAGGGGGGGCCATACGTCCAATGAGCAGTTCTTC. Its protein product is CASSVRGGHTSNEQFF.

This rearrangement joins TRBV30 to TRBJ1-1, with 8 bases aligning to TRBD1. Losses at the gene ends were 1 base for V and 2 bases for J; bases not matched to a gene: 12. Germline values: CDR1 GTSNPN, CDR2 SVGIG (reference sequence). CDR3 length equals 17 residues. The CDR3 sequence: CAWSGGAGGEFNTEAFF. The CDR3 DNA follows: TGTGCCTGGAGTGGGGGGGCAGGGGGCGAATTCAACACTGAAGCTTTCTTT.